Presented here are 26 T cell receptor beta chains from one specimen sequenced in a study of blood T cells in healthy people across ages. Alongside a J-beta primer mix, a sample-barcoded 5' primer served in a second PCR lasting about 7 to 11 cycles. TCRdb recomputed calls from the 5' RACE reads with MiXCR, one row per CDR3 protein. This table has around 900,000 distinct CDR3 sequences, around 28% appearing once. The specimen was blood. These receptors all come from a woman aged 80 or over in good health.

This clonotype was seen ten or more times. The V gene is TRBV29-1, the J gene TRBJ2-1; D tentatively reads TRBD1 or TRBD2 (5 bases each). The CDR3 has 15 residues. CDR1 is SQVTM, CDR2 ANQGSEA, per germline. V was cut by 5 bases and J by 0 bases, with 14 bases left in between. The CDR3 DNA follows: TGCAGCGTTCCTGGGGACGGTGGCTCCTACAATGAGCAGTTCTTC. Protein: CSVPGDGGSYNEQFF.

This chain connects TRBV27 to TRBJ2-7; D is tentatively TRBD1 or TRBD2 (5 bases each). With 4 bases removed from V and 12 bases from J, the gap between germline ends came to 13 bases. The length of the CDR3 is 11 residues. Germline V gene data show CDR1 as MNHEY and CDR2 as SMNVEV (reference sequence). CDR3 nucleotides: TGTGCCAGCAGTTCAGGCCGGGGCGCGTACTTC. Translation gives CASSSGRGAYF.

CDR3 loop: CASSPLGTGYTGELFF. The CDR3 nucleotides read TGTGCCAGCAGTCCCCTGGGGACAGGCTACACCGGGGAGCTGTTTTTT. This chain joins TRBV6-2 or TRBV6-3 and TRBJ2-2, with 8 bases identical to TRBD1. Germline V gene lookup returns CDR1 MNHEY and CDR2 SVGEGT. The CDR3 is 16 residues long. The V segment lost 5 bases and the J segment 3 bases; nucleotides outside the gene matches: 8.

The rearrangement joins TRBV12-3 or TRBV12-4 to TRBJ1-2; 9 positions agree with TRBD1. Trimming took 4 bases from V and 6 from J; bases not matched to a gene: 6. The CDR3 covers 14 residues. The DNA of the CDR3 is TGTGCCAGCAGTTACAGAGGGACAGGGAATGGCTACACCTTC. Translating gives CASSYRGTGNGYTF.

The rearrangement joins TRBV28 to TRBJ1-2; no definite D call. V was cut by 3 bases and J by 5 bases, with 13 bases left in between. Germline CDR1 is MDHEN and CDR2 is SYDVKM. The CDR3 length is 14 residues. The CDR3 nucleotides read TGTGCCAGCAGTTTTCTAGGGCTGGTATATGGCTACACCTTC. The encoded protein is CASSFLGLVYGYTF.

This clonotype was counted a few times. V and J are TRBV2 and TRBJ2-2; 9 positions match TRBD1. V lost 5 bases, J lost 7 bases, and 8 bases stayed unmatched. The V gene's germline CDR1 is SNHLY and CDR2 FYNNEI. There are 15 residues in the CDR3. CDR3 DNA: TGTGCCAGCAGTCGAGCGGGACAGGGAATCGGGGAGCTGTTTTTT. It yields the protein CASSRAGQGIGELFF. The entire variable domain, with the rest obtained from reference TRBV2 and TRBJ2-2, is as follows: EPEVTQTPSHQVTQMGQEVILRCVPISNHLYFYWYRQILGQKVEFLVSFYNNEISEKSEIFDDQFSVERPDGSNFTLKIRSTKLEDSAMYFCASSRAGQGIGELFFGEGSRLTVL.

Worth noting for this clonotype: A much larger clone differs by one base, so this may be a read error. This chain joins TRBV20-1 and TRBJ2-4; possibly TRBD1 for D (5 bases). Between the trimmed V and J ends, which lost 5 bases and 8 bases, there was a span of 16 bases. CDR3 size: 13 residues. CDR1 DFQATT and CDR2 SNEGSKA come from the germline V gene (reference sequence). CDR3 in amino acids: CSAPATEVDIQYF. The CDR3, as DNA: TGCAGTGCTCCGGCGACAGAGGTAGACATTCAGTACTTC.

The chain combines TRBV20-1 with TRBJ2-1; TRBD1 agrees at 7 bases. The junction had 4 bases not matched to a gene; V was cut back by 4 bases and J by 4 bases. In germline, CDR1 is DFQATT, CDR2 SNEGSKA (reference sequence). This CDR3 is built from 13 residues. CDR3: CSAISGGYNEQFF. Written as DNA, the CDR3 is TGCAGTGCTATCTCAGGGGGATACAATGAGCAGTTCTTC.

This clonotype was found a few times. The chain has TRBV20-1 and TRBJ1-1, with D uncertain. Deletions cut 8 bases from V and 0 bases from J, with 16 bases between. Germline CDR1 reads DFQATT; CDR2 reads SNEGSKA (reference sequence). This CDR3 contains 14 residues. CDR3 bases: TGCAGTACCCTTACGGGGTCCATGAACACTGAAGCTTTCTTT. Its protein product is CSTLTGSMNTEAFF.

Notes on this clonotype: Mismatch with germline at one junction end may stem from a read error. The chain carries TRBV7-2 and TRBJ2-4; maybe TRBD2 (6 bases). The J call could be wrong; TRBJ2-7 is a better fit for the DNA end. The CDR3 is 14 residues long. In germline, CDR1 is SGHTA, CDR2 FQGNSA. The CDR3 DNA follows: TGTGCCAGCAGCCCCGGGAGACCCTCCTGCGAGCAGTACTTC. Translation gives CASSPGRPSCEQYF.

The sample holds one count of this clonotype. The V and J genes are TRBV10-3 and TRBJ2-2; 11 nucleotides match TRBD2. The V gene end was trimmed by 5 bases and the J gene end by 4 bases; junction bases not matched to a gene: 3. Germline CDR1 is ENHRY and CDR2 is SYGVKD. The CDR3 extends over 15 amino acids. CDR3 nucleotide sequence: TGTGCCATCAGTACCGGGACTAGCGGCACCGGGGAGCTGTTTTTT. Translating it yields CAISTGTSGTGELFF.

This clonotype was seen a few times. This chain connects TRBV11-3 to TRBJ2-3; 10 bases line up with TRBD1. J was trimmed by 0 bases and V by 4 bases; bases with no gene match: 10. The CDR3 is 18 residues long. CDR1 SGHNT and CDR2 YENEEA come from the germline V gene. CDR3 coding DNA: TGTGCCAGCAGCTCCTCTTCTCGGACAGGGGGTAGCACAGATACGCAGTATTTT. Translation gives CASSSSSRTGGSTDTQYF.

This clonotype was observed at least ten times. The CDR3 sequence is CASSLMTGGYNEQFF. As DNA, the CDR3 is TGCGCCAGCAGCTTGATGACAGGGGGCTACAATGAGCAGTTCTTC. This chain links TRBV5-1 with TRBJ2-1; 9 bases are shared with TRBD1. J was trimmed by 3 bases and V by 1 base; bases with no gene match: 2. This CDR3 is built from 15 residues. Looked up from germline, CDR1 is SGHRS and CDR2 is YFSETQ. The complete variable domain, with remaining parts taken from reference TRBV5-1 and TRBJ2-1, reads KAGVTQTPRYLIKTRGQQVTLSCSPISGHRSVSWYQQTPGQGLQFLFEYFSETQRNKGNFPGRFSGRQFSNSRSEMNVSTLELGDSALYLCASSLMTGGYNEQFFGPGTRLTVL.

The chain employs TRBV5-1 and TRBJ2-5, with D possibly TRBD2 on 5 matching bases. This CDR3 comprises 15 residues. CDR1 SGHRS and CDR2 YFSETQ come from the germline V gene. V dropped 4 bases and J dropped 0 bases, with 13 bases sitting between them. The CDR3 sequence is CASSLERMYQETQYF. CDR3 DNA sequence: TGCGCCAGCAGCCTAGAGCGGATGTACCAAGAGACCCAGTACTTC.

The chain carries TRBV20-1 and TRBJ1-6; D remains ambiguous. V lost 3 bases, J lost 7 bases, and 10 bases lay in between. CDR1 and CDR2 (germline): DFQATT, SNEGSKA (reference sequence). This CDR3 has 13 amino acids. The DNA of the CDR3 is TGCAGTGCTAGCGACGGGAGGAATTCACCCCTCCACTTT. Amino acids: CSASDGRNSPLHF.

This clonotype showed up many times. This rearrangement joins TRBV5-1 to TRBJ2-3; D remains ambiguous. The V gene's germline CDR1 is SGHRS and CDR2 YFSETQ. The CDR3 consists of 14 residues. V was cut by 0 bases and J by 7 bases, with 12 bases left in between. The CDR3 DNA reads TGCGCCAGCAGCTTGGACCCCGATAGGTATACGCAGTATTTT. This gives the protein CASSLDPDRYTQYF. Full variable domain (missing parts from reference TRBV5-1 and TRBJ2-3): KAGVTQTPRYLIKTRGQQVTLSCSPISGHRSVSWYQQTPGQGLQFLFEYFSETQRNKGNFPGRFSGRQFSNSRSEMNVSTLELGDSALYLCASSLDPDRYTQYFGPGTRLTVL.

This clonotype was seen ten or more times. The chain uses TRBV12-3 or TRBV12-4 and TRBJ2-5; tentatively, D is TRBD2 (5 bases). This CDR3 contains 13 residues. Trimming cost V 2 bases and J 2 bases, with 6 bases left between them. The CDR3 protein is CASSLLAQETQYF. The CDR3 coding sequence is TGTGCCAGCAGTTTACTAGCTCAAGAGACCCAGTACTTC.

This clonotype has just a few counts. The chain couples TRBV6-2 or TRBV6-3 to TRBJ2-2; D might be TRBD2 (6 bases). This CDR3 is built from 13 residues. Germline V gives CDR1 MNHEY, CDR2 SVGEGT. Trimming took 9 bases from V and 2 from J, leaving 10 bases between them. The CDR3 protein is CASRGVNTGELFF. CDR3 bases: TGTGCCAGTCGCGGGGTAAACACCGGGGAGCTGTTTTTT.

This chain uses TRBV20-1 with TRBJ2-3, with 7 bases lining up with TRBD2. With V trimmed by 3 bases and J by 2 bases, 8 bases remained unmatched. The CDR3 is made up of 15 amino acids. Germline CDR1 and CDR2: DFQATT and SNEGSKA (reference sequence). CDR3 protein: CSASSSGVYTDTQYF. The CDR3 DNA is TGCAGTGCTAGTTCCAGCGGGGTGTACACAGATACGCAGTATTTT.

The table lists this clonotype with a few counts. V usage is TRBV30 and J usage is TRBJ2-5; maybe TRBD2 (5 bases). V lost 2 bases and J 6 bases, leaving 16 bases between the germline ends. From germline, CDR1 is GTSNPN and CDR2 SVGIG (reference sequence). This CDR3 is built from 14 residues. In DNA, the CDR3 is TGTGCCTGGAGTACCCTCAGGAGGTATCAGACCCAGTACTTC. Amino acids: CAWSTLRRYQTQYF.

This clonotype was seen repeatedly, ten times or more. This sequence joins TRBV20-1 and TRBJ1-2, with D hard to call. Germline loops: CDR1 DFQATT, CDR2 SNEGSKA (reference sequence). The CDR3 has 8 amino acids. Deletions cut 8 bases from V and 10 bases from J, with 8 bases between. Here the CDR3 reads CSPAHYTF. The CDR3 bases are TGCAGTCCCGCCCACTACACCTTC.

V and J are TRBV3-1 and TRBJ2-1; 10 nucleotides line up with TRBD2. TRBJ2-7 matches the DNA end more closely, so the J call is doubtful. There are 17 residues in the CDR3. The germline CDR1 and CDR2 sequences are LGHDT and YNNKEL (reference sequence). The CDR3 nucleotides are TGTGCCAGCAGCCAAGACCTAAGACTAGCGGGCAACAATGAGCAGTACTTC. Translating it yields CASSQDLRLAGNNEQYF.

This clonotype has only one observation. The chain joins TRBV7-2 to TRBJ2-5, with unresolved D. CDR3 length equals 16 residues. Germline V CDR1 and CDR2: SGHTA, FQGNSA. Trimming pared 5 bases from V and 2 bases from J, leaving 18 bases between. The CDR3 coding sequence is TGTGCCAGCAGCGAGTTCAATGGGCTACCTCAAGAGACCCAGTACTTC. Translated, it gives CASSEFNGLPQETQYF.

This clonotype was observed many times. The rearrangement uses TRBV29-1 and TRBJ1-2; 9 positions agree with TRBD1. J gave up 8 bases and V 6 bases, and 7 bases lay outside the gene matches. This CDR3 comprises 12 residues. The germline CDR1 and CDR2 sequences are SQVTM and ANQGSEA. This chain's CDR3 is CSVETGGEGYTF. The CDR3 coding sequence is TGCAGCGTGGAGACAGGGGGAGAGGGCTACACCTTC.

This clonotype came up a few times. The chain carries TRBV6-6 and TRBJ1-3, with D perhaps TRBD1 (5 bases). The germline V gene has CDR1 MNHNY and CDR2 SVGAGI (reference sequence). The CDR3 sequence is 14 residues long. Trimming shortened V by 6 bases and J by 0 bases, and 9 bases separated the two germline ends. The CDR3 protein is CASRRDSSGNTIYF. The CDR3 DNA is TGTGCCAGCAGACGCGACAGCTCTGGAAACACCATATATTTT.

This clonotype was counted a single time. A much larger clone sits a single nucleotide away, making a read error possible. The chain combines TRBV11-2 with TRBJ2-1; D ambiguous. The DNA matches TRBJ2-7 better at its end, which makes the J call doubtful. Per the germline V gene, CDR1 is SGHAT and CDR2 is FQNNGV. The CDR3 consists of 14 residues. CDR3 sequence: CASSPTAGNNEQYF. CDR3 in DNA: TGTGCCAGCAGCCCTACGGCAGGCAACAATGAGCAGTACTTC.